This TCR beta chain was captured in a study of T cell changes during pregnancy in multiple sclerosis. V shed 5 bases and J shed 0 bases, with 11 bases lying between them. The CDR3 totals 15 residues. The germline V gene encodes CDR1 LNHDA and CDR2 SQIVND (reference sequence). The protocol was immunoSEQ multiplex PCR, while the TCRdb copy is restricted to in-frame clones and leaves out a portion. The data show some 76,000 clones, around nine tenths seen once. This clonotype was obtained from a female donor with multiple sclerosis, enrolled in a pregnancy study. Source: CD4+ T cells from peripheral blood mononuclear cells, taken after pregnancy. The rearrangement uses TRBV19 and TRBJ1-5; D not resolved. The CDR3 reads CASSYIVSSNQPQHF. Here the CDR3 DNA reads TGTGCCAGTAGTTATATCGTTTCTAGCAATCAGCCCCAGCATTTT. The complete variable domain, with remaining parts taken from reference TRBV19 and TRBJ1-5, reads DGGITQSPKYLFRKEGQNVTLSCEQNLNHDAMYWYRQDPGQGLRLIYYSQIVNDFQKGDIAEGYSVSREKKESFPLTVTSAQKNPTAFYLCASSYIVSSNQPQHFGDGTRLSIL.